Sequencing of this T cell receptor (beta chain) was carried out in a study of regulatory T cells in long-lasting Graves disease. This clonotype was counted at least ten times. Arm-PCR of CDR3 regions and iRepertoire HTBI primers were used to build TCR beta libraries. Each CDR3 protein gets one entry after TCRdb re-called the multiplex PCR reads with MiXCR. The table records 300,000 to 400,000 distinct CDR3 sequences, around 15% of them present only once. Regarding time point: newly diagnosed GD, antithyroid drugs for less than 3 months. Extracted RNA from PBMCs served as the source of the TCR library. From germline, CDR1 is SGDLS and CDR2 YYNGEE. The ends were cut back, 4 bases at V and 1 base at J, with 17 bases in the middle. This CDR3 has 16 residues.

The source material was peripheral blood mononuclear cells (PBMCs), sampled at new diagnosis, from a patient treated with antithyroid drugs. This receptor was identified in a female donor with Graves disease. The chain employs TRBV9 and TRBJ1-1; D not resolved. CDR3 protein: CASSNLYIGRNTEAFF. The CDR3 coding sequence is TGTGCCAGCAGCAACCTATATATTGGGAGGAACACTGAAGCTTTCTTT.